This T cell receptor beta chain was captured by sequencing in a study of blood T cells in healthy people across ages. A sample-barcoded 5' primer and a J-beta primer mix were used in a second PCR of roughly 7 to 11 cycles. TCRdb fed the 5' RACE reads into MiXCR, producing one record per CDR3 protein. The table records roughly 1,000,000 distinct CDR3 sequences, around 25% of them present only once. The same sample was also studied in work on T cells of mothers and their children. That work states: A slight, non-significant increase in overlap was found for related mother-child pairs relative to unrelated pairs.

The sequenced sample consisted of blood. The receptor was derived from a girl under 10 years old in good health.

CDR3 sequence (DNA): TGTGCCAGCAGCTTTGTGGAAAACATTCAGTACTTC. It yields the protein CASSFVENIQYF. The chain is built from TRBV7-9 and TRBJ2-4; D ambiguous. This CDR3 has 12 residues. Trimming removed 3 bases from V and 5 bases from J, with 5 bases in between. Germline loops: CDR1 SEHNR, CDR2 FQNEAQ (reference sequence).